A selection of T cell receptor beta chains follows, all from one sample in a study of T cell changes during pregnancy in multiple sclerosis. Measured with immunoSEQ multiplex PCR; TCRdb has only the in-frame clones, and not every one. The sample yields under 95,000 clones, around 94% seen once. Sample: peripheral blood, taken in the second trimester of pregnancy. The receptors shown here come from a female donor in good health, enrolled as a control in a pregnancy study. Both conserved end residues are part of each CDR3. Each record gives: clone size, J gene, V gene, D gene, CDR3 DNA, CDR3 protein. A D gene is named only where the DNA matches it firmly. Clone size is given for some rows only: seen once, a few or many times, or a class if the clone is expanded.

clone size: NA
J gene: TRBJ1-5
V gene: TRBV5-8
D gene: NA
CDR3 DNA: TGTGCCAGCAGCTCGGGGGGGCGGACGAGGATTAATCAGCCCCAGCATTTT
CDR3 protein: CASSSGGRTRINQPQHF

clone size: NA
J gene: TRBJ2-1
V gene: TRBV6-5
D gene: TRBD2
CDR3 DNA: TGTGCCAGCAGTTTAGTGGGAGGGATACACAATGAGCAGTTCTTC
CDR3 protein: CASSLVGGIHNEQFF

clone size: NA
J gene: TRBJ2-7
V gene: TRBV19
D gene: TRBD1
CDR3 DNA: TGTGCCAGTAGTATTGGACAGGCCTCCTACGAGCAGTACTTC
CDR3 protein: CASSIGQASYEQYF

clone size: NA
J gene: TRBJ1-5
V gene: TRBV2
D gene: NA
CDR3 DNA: TGTGCCAGCAGTGTTAGTCCCCCAGGGGAACAGCCCCAGCATTTT
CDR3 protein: CASSVSPPGEQPQHF

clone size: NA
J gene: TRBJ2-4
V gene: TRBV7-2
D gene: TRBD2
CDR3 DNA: TGTGCCAGCAGCTTCCCTGGACTAGCGGCCCACAAAAACATTCAGTACTTC
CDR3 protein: CASSFPGLAAHKNIQYF

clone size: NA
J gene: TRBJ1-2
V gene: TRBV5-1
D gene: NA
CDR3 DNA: TGCGCCCGGCGTGGTACGGGACATATCTATGGCTACACCTTC
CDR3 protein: CARRGTGHIYGYTF

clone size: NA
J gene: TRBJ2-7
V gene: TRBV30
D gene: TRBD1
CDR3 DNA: TGTGCCTCTGGACAGGGGGCCCACGAGCAGTACTTC
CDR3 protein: CASGQGAHEQYF

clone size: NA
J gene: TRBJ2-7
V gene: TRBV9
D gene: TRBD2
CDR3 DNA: TGTGCCAGCAGCGTAGCGGCTAGCGGGAGTTACGAGCAGTACTTC
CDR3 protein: CASSVAASGSYEQYF

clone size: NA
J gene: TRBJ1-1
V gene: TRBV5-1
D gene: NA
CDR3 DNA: TGCGCCAGCAGCTTGGCTGGGGGCTACACTGAAGCTTTCTTT
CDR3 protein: CASSLAGGYTEAFF

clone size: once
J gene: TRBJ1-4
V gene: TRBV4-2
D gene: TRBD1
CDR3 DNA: TGTGCCAGCAGCCAAAAAAGGGACAGCCTTAATGAAAAACTGTTTTTT
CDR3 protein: CASSQKRDSLNEKLFF

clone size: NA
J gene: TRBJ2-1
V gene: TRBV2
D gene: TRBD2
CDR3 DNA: TGTGCCAGCAGTGTTCTCGGGACTAGGTACAATGAGCAGTTCTTC
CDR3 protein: CASSVLGTRYNEQFF

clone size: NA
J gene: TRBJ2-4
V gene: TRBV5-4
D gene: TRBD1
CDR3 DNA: TGTGCCAGCAGCTTGGAGAAAGGACAGGGATCAGTGGCCAAAAACATTCAGTACTTC
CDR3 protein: CASSLEKGQGSVAKNIQYF

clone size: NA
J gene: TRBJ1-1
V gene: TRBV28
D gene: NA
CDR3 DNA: TGTGCCAGCAGTGCCAACAGGGCCACTGAAGCTTTCTTT
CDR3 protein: CASSANRATEAFF

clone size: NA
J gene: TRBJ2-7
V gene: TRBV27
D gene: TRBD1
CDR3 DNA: TGTGCCAGCAGTCGATCAGGACAGGGTATGGACGAGCAGTACTTC
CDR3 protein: CASSRSGQGMDEQYF

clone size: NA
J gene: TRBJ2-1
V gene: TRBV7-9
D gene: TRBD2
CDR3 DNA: TGTGCCAGCAGCCCAGCGGGGGTGCGGAGTTCTGAGCAGTTCTTC
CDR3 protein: CASSPAGVRSSEQFF

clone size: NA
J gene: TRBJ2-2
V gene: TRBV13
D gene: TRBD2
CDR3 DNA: TGTGCCAGCAGAGACTCTAGCGGGAGTGGGATCGGGGAGCTGTTTTTT
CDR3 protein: CASRDSSGSGIGELFF

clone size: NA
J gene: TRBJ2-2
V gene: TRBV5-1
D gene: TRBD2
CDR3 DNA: TGCGCCAGCAGCCCGCCGGGACTAGCGGTCACCGGGGAGCTGTTTTTT
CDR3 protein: CASSPPGLAVTGELFF